This TCR beta chain was documented in a study of spatial heterogeneity in lung cancer. Turning to the study itself: The follow-up PBMC samples were sequenced whenever they were available. The median time to follow-up was two to three years after resection.

TCRdb passed the 5' RACE reads through MiXCR, listing each CDR3 protein once. The data contain about 87,000 distinct CDR3 sequences, roughly a fifth of them singletons. The sample holds a few counts of this clonotype. Trimming took 3 bases from V and 4 from J; bases not matched to a gene: 6. Looked up from germline, CDR1 is KGHSH and CDR2 is LQKENI. The CDR3 is 15 amino acids. Specified time point: blood at routine non-recurrence follow-up after resection. The rearrangement links TRBV18 to TRBJ1-5, with TRBD1 matching over 7 bases. This clonotype was sampled from a male donor with early-stage non-small cell lung cancer. The sequences come from PBMCs, collected at follow-up. CDR3 DNA sequence: TGTGCCAGCTCACCGAGGACAGGCGATAATCAGCCCCAGCATTTT. Protein: CASSPRTGDNQPQHF.